The 22 T cell receptor beta chains reported below all come from one sample, sequenced in a study of vaccination effects on CD4 cells after COVID-19. No antigen is known for these receptors. Profiling relied on immunoSEQ multiplex PCR, and the TCRdb table lists in-frame clones only, not all of them. This sample has 20,000 or so clones, with roughly 74% found just once. Antigen-specific CD4+ T cells were expanded with viral peptide pools in the ViraFEST assay before sequencing. Cells that had been cultured for less than eleven days were the source of isolated CD4+ T cells. Between March and December 2020, the person had a SARS-CoV-2 infection that PCR confirmed. The sample consisted of CD4+ T cells from PBMCs cultured with SARS-CoV-2 spike peptides, taken before COVID-19 vaccination. Every receptor here comes from a human donor who had a prior SARS-CoV-2 infection.

The genes are TRBV30 and TRBJ1-2, with D unclear. The CDR3 runs to 10 residues. CDR1 and CDR2 (germline): GTSNPN, SVGIG (reference sequence). V dropped 1 base and J dropped 10 bases, with 7 bases sitting between them. This CDR3 is CAWSGIFYTF. DNA of the CDR3: TGTGCCTGGAGTGGGATATTCTACACCTTC. The full variable domain, rest sourced from reference TRBV30 and TRBJ1-2, is SQTIHQWPATLVQPVGSPLSLECTVEGTSNPNLYWYRQAAGRGLQLLFYSVGIGQISSEVPQNLSASRPQDRQFILSSKKLLLSDSGFYLCAWSGIFYTFGSGTRLTVV.

The table lists this clone with a few counts. The chain combines TRBV6-2 or TRBV6-3 with TRBJ2-1, with 7 bases lining up with TRBD1. CDR1 is MNHEY and CDR2 is SVGEGT in the germline V gene. The CDR3 contains 15 residues. With V trimmed by 7 bases and J by 12 bases, 18 bases remained unmatched. The CDR3 region has the DNA TGTGCCAGCAACCCCTCGGACAGGCCGTTTACATTGCAGTTCTTC. Amino acids: CASNPSDRPFTLQFF.

The chain couples TRBV5-1 to TRBJ2-1; D call uncertain. V was clipped by 0 bases and J by 6 bases, with 4 bases between them. The CDR3 contains 12 residues. CDR1 and CDR2 from the germline V gene are SGHRS and YFSETQ. The CDR3 protein is CASSLVRNEQFF. In DNA, the CDR3 is TGCGCCAGCAGCTTGGTTCGCAATGAGCAGTTCTTC.

V is TRBV5-5 and J is TRBJ1-1; possible D gene TRBD1, 6 bases. The germline CDR1 and CDR2 sequences are SGHKS and YYEKEE (reference sequence). Trimming removed 2 bases at V and 7 bases at J, with 15 bases between. The CDR3 has 14 residues. CDR3: CASSFRDTSYEAFF. The CDR3 DNA is TGTGCCAGCAGCTTCCGGGACACCTCGTATGAAGCTTTCTTT. The whole variable domain, filled in from reference TRBV5-5 and TRBJ1-1, reads DAGVTQSPTHLIKTRGQQVTLRCSPISGHKSVSWYQQVLGQGPQFIFQYYEKEERGRGNFPDRFSARQFPNYSSELNVNALLLGDSALYLCASSFRDTSYEAFFGQGTRLTVV.

This clone was detected only a few times. The chain combines TRBV5-6 with TRBJ2-1; D may be TRBD2 (5 bases). This CDR3 has 15 residues. Trimming left V 0 bases short and J 1 base short, with 8 bases between. Germline assignment: CDR1 SGHDT and CDR2 YYEEEE. In DNA form, the CDR3 reads TGTGCCAGCAGCTTGGTAGCGACATCCTACAATGAGCAGTTCTTC. This encodes CASSLVATSYNEQFF. Variable domain in full (rest from reference TRBV5-6 and TRBJ2-1): DAGVTQSPTHLIKTRGQQVTLRCSPKSGHDTVSWYQQALGQGPQFIFQYYEEEERQRGNFPDRFSGHQFPNYSSELNVNALLLGDSALYLCASSLVATSYNEQFFGPGTRLTVL.

This clone was detected once. The J gene is TRBJ1-2, the V gene TRBV28; D remains ambiguous. This CDR3 has 11 residues. Germline V gene data show CDR1 as MDHEN and CDR2 as SYDVKM. V gave up 6 bases and J gave up 5 bases, with 7 bases separating them. For the CDR3, the DNA is TGTGCCAGCAGGACTTCATATGGCTACACCTTC. Its protein is CASRTSYGYTF.

By share of the sample, this clone is medium-sized. V is TRBV3-1 (or the pseudogene TRBV3-2) and J is TRBJ1-6, with TRBD1 as a possible D gene (5 bases). This CDR3 comprises 17 residues. Germline V gene sequence: CDR1 LGHDT, CDR2 YNNKEL (reference sequence). V lost 2 bases and J 7 bases, leaving 18 bases between the germline ends. DNA of the CDR3: TGTGCCAGCAGCCAACACCGTGGAGGGGCTAGCAATTCACCCCTCCACTTT. As protein: CASSQHRGGASNSPLHF.

V and J are TRBV19 and TRBJ2-5, with no clear D. V was trimmed by 5 bases and J by 4 bases, leaving 5 bases between them. The CDR3 covers 11 residues. Per the germline V gene, CDR1 is LNHDA and CDR2 is SQIVND (reference sequence). CDR3 sequence (DNA): TGTGCCAGTAGTGCCGGAGAGACCCAGTACTTC. Protein: CASSAGETQYF.

The chain combines TRBV18 with TRBJ2-3; D remains unclear. CDR1 KGHSH and CDR2 LQKENI come from the germline V gene. CDR3 length: 15 residues. Trimming removed 0 bases from V and 2 bases from J, with 9 bases in between. The CDR3 region has the DNA TGTGCCAGCTCACCACCTCAAGGTCTCACAGATACGCAGTATTTT. Translated, it gives CASSPPQGLTDTQYF. Using reference TRBV18 and TRBJ2-3 for the parts outside the CDR3, the full variable domain is NAGVMQNPRHLVRRRGQEARLRCSPMKGHSHVYWYRQLPEEGLKFMVYLQKENIIDESGMPKERFSAEFPKEGPSILRIQQVVRGDSAAYFCASSPPQGLTDTQYFGPGTRLTVL.

V usage is TRBV19 and J usage is TRBJ1-1; D is unclear. Trimming pared 4 bases from V and 5 bases from J, leaving 11 bases between. The CDR3 contains 13 residues. CDR1 and CDR2 from the germline V gene are LNHDA and SQIVND (reference sequence). CDR3 loop: CASSNQAGTEAFF. CDR3 nucleotide sequence: TGTGCCAGTAGTAACCAGGCTGGTACTGAAGCTTTCTTT.

The chain carries TRBV4-3 and TRBJ1-1, with D possibly TRBD1 on 5 matching bases. Trimming shortened V by 0 bases and J by 4 bases, and 12 bases separated the two germline ends. Per germline, CDR1 LGHNA and CDR2 YSLEER. The CDR3 is 15 residues long. The CDR3 spells CASSQDLGDPTEAFF. The CDR3 DNA reads as TGCGCCAGCAGCCAAGATCTGGGGGACCCCACTGAAGCTTTCTTT.

This clone is labeled as large. The chain combines TRBV15 with TRBJ2-5; no firm D call. The CDR3 has 12 amino acids. V dropped 5 bases and J dropped 4 bases, with 8 bases sitting between them. Germline V CDR1 and CDR2: LNHNV, YYDKDF (reference sequence). The CDR3 sequence: CATSLRLETQYF. The CDR3 nucleotides read TGTGCCACCAGCCTTCGCCTAGAGACCCAGTACTTC.

The chain recombines TRBV30 with TRBJ2-7; D is uncertain. This CDR3 region has 13 residues. Trimming shortened V by 0 bases and J by 7 bases, and 13 bases separated the two germline ends. The germline V gene has CDR1 GTSNPN and CDR2 SVGIG (reference sequence). This CDR3 is CAWSVLPYTEQYF. For the CDR3, the DNA is TGTGCCTGGAGTGTCCTCCCCTACACAGAGCAGTACTTC.

The rearrangement joins TRBV7-2 to TRBJ1-4, with a tentative D call TRBD1 (5 bases). Between the trimmed V and J ends, which lost 4 bases and 5 bases, there was a span of 14 bases. The CDR3 runs to 15 residues. CDR1 is SGHTA, CDR2 FQGNSA, per germline. CDR3 in amino acids: CASSWGRLPNEKLFF. The CDR3 bases are TGTGCCAGCAGCTGGGGACGTCTACCGAATGAAAAACTGTTTTTT.

The V gene is TRBV6-6, the J gene TRBJ2-7; TRBD2 is a possible D gene (5 bases). CDR1 MNHNY and CDR2 SVGAGI come from the germline V gene (reference sequence). The length of the CDR3 is 14 residues. V lost 8 bases to trimming and J lost 0 bases, with 14 bases between them. The chain's CDR3 is CASQPGGSSYEQYF. DNA of the CDR3: TGTGCCAGCCAACCTGGCGGGTCCTCCTACGAGCAGTACTTC.

V usage is TRBV13 and J usage is TRBJ2-7; possible D gene TRBD2, 5 bases. CDR1 and CDR2 from the germline V gene are PRHDT and FYEKMQ (reference sequence). The ends were cut back, 6 bases at V and 6 bases at J, with 18 bases in the middle. The CDR3 contains 14 residues. The DNA for the CDR3 is TGTGCCAGCAGTGTCGGCTCGAGGGAAGCCGAGCAGTACTTC. Protein sequence: CASSVGSREAEQYF.

The chain combines TRBV7-9 with TRBJ2-7; D might be TRBD1 (5 bases). CDR1 is SEHNR and CDR2 is FQNEAQ in the germline V gene (reference sequence). The ends were cut back, 1 base at V and 1 base at J, with 11 bases in the middle. The CDR3 extends over 15 amino acids. The CDR3 reads CASSLVGALSYEQYF. Written as DNA, the CDR3 is TGTGCCAGCAGCTTAGTAGGGGCGTTATCCTACGAGCAGTACTTC. The whole variable domain, filled in from reference TRBV7-9 and TRBJ2-7, reads DTGVSQNPRHKITKRGQNVTFRCDPISEHNRLYWYRQTLGQGPEFLTYFQNEAQLEKSRLLSDRFSAERPKGSFSTLEIQRTEQGDSAMYLCASSLVGALSYEQYFGPGTRLTVT.

This clone was observed a few times. This chain connects TRBV7-9 to TRBJ2-2; tentatively, D is TRBD1 (7 bases). The CDR3 totals 16 residues. The ends were cut back, 7 bases at V and 5 bases at J, with 20 bases in the middle. Germline CDR1 and CDR2: SEHNR and FQNEAQ (reference sequence). The CDR3 loop reads CASTQGVLAGTGELFF. As DNA, the CDR3 is TGTGCCAGCACCCAGGGGGTACTAGCTGGGACCGGGGAGCTGTTTTTT.

V gene TRBV2 combines with J gene TRBJ1-4; 8 positions match TRBD1. The CDR3 spans 14 residues. V was clipped by 4 bases and J by 7 bases; unmatched bases: 5. Germline CDR1 and CDR2: SNHLY and FYNNEI. The CDR3 sequence is CASSADRVSEKLFF. CDR3 DNA sequence: TGTGCCAGCAGTGCGGACAGGGTTAGTGAAAAACTGTTTTTT.

This chain joins TRBV7-9 and TRBJ2-1; D ambiguous. V lost 2 bases to trimming and J lost 2 bases, with 10 bases between them. The CDR3 contains 15 residues. Germline V lookup: CDR1 SEHNR, CDR2 FQNEAQ (reference sequence). Written as DNA, the CDR3 is TGTGCCAGCAGCTTACTAACTGTTACCTACAATGAGCAGTTCTTC. Its translation: CASSLLTVTYNEQFF. Drawing the rest from reference TRBV7-9 and TRBJ2-1, the complete variable domain is DTGVSQNPRHKITKRGQNVTFRCDPISEHNRLYWYRQTLGQGPEFLTYFQNEAQLEKSRLLSDRFSAERPKGSFSTLEIQRTEQGDSAMYLCASSLLTVTYNEQFFGPGTRLTVL.

V is TRBV30 and J is TRBJ2-5; D is perhaps TRBD1 or TRBD2 (5 bases each). Germline CDR1 GTSNPN, CDR2 SVGIG (reference sequence). V was shortened by 2 bases and J by 7 bases, with 11 bases between the two germline ends. This CDR3 spans 12 amino acids. As DNA, the CDR3 is TGTGCCTGGAGTCGGGGACCTAGGACCCAGTACTTC. The encoded protein is CAWSRGPRTQYF.

The chain joins TRBV19 to TRBJ1-2; 7 positions match TRBD1. Germline values: CDR1 LNHDA, CDR2 SQIVND (reference sequence). The V gene end was trimmed by 5 bases and the J gene end by 5 bases; junction bases not matched to a gene: 8. The CDR3 is 14 amino acids. This chain's CDR3 is CASSPRTGSYGYTF. CDR3 coding DNA: TGTGCCAGTAGTCCGCGGACAGGTAGTTATGGCTACACCTTC.